The source of this T cell receptor (beta chain) is a study of blood T cell repertoires in COVID-19. Study-wide background: There were acute and convalescent COVID-19 samples, and they came from the United States, Italy and Spain. T cells, B-cell-depleted T cells, or PBMCs supplied cDNA or gDNA.

V lost 4 bases to trimming and J lost 3 bases; unmatched junction nucleotides: 6. The length of the CDR3 is 16 residues. Germline V gene lookup returns CDR1 SGHRS and CDR2 YFSETQ. In the authors' methods: Reference gene primer amplification yielded estimated nucleated cell counts. Sequencing used immunoSEQ multiplex PCR; TCRdb keeps in-frame clones, though not all of them. V and J calls and clone size come straight from that table; D and trimming were deduced from the DNA. The sample comprises around 250,000 clones, roughly 90% of which are singletons, and around 2.9% rests with the top ten. The clonotype was recovered from a woman aged 25 to 45 with active or convalescent COVID-19. The sample taken for sequencing was peripheral blood. The chain couples TRBV5-1 to TRBJ2-3; 12 nucleotides agree with TRBD2. The CDR3 DNA sequence: TGCGCCAGCAGCGCCCTTACTAGCGGGGGGACAGATACGCAGTATTTT. Protein sequence: CASSALTSGGTDTQYF.